This T cell receptor (beta chain) was recorded in a study of blood T cell repertoires in COVID-19. Study summary: Whether acute or convalescent, the COVID-19 samples came from the United States, Italy and Spain. In each case, the material was cDNA or gDNA derived from T cells, B-cell-depleted T cells, or PBMCs.

As originally analysed: Counts of nucleated cells, estimated from reference gene primer amplification, were obtained. Assay: immunoSEQ multiplex PCR; the TCRdb copy retains only in-frame clones and omits some. V and J calls and clone size are copied from that table; D and trimming were computed from the DNA. The table shows approximately 230,000 clones, with around nine tenths occurring only once. The source material was peripheral blood. The clonotype was recovered from a woman in her 40s who had recovered from COVID-19.

In nucleotides, the CDR3 is TGTGCCAGCAGAGACAGGGGGACGAATCAGCCCCAGCATTTT. Amino acid sequence: CASRDRGTNQPQHF. The chain couples TRBV6-5 to TRBJ1-5, with 9 bases matching TRBD1. With V trimmed by 6 bases and J by 4 bases, 4 bases remained unmatched. Germline V gene lookup returns CDR1 MNHEY and CDR2 SVGAGI. The CDR3 spans 14 residues.